These 21 T cell receptor beta chains share one sample of origin, sequenced in a study of early T cells in non-severe SARS-CoV-2 infection. TCRdb fed the 5' RACE reads into MiXCR, producing one record per CDR3 protein. The table lists about 55,000 distinct CDR3 sequences, around 8% of them singletons, with around 4% in the top ten. The material sequenced was whole blood. Source of these receptors: an adult who was a healthcare worker with PCR-confirmed SARS-CoV-2 infection or an uninfected control (not recorded which).

V gene TRBV5-1 combines with J gene TRBJ2-5; the match to TRBD2 covers 8 bases. This CDR3 has 17 residues. J lost 3 bases, V lost 0 bases, and 10 bases had no gene match. Per the germline V gene, CDR1 is SGHRS and CDR2 is YFSETQ. The CDR3 bases are TGCGCCAGCAGCTTGGATTATACTAGCGGTTACGAAGAGACCCAGTACTTC. Residues: CASSLDYTSGYEETQYF. The whole variable domain, remainder taken from reference TRBV5-1 and TRBJ2-5, is KAGVTQTPRYLIKTRGQQVTLSCSPISGHRSVSWYQQTPGQGLQFLFEYFSETQRNKGNFPGRFSGRQFSNSRSEMNVSTLELGDSALYLCASSLDYTSGYEETQYFGPGTRLLVL.

This clonotype was detected only a few times. The rearrangement links TRBV20-1 to TRBJ1-2, with 11 bases matching TRBD1. With 5 bases clipped from V and 1 base from J, the junction kept 6 bases outside the gene matches. The length of the CDR3 is 15 residues. Per the germline V gene, CDR1 is DFQATT and CDR2 is SNEGSKA (reference sequence). In DNA, the CDR3 is TGCAGTGCTCCGGACAGGGGGCGTGTTAACTATGGCTACACCTTC. As protein: CSAPDRGRVNYGYTF.

The chain recombines TRBV3-1 with TRBJ2-3; 10 bases are shared with TRBD1. The CDR3 is 15 amino acids. Germline V gives CDR1 LGHDT, CDR2 YNNKEL (reference sequence). Unmatched junction bases numbered 6, after V lost 4 bases and J lost 5 bases. In nucleotides, the CDR3 is TGTGCCAGCAGCCCCTGGACAGGGGGGGGAGATACGCAGTATTTT. This sequence encodes CASSPWTGGGDTQYF.

This clonotype was found a few times. The chain joins TRBV12-3 or TRBV12-4 to TRBJ1-6; D gene unclear. Trimming pared 1 base from V and 6 bases from J, leaving 4 bases between. This CDR3 spans 13 amino acids. The DNA for the CDR3 is TGTGCCAGCAGTTTAGGAGGTAATTCACCCCTCCACTTT. It is translated as CASSLGGNSPLHF.

This clonotype was picked up a small number of times. This chain joins TRBV12-3 or TRBV12-4 and TRBJ2-7, with 9 bases matching TRBD1. The CDR3 runs to 12 residues. V lost 6 bases to trimming and J lost 6 bases; unmatched junction nucleotides: 3. The CDR3, as DNA: TGTGCCAGCAGCCCGACAGGGGGCGAGCAGTACTTC. Amino acid sequence: CASSPTGGEQYF.

This chain links TRBV12-3 or TRBV12-4 with TRBJ2-2, with D unclear. The CDR3 length is 15 residues. V lost 1 base to trimming and J lost 0 bases, with 6 bases between them. In nucleotides, the CDR3 is TGTGCCAGCAGTTTAGACACCTCGAACACCGGGGAGCTGTTTTTT. This translates into CASSLDTSNTGELFF.

The chain has TRBV11-3 and TRBJ2-7, with D tentatively TRBD1 (5 bases). The V end lost 4 bases, the J end lost 2 bases, and 15 bases lay between the germline ends. Looked up from germline, CDR1 is SGHNT and CDR2 is YENEEA. CDR3 length equals 15 residues. DNA of the CDR3: TGTGCCAGCAGCTCGAACGCCGACAGTACCTACGAGCAGTACTTC. Its protein is CASSSNADSTYEQYF.

This chain connects TRBV27 to TRBJ2-7, with D perhaps assigned TRBD1 or TRBD2 (5 bases each). This CDR3 contains 11 residues. Germline loops: CDR1 MNHEY, CDR2 SMNVEV (reference sequence). The V end was cut by 4 bases, the J end by 6 bases, with 7 bases between. The CDR3 bases are TGTGCCAGCAGTTGGGGGTCCGAGCAGTACTTC. It codes for CASSWGSEQYF.

This clonotype has a handful of counts. The J gene is TRBJ2-1, the V gene TRBV28; TRBD2 agrees at 14 bases. CDR1 and CDR2 from the germline V gene are MDHEN and SYDVKM. There are 15 residues in the CDR3. Trimming at V came to 6 bases and at J to 2 bases, leaving 0 bases not matched to a gene. The CDR3 spells CASRTSGRAYNEQFF. As DNA, the CDR3 is TGTGCCAGCAGGACTAGCGGGAGGGCCTACAATGAGCAGTTCTTC.

The V and J genes are TRBV30 and TRBJ1-4; D is unresolved. This CDR3 has 14 residues. V lost 1 base and J lost 4, with 10 bases in between. CDR1 and CDR2 from the germline V gene are GTSNPN and SVGIG (reference sequence). CDR3 loop: CAWSGDKDNEKLFF. The CDR3 DNA sequence: TGTGCCTGGAGTGGCGACAAAGATAATGAAAAACTGTTTTTT. The full variable domain, in which reference TRBV30 and TRBJ1-4 provide the parts outside the CDR3, is SQTIHQWPATLVQPVGSPLSLECTVEGTSNPNLYWYRQAAGRGLQLLFYSVGIGQISSEVPQNLSASRPQDRQFILSSKKLLLSDSGFYLCAWSGDKDNEKLFFGSGTQLSVL.

The chain employs TRBV15 and TRBJ2-1; possibly TRBD2 for D (6 bases). CDR1 and CDR2 (germline): LNHNV, YYDKDF (reference sequence). The CDR3 is 15 residues long. Trimming stripped 5 bases from V and 0 bases from J, with 11 bases between. In DNA, the CDR3 is TGTGCCACCAGCGCCCGGGGGAGCTCCTACAATGAGCAGTTCTTC. Protein sequence: CATSARGSSYNEQFF.

The chain has TRBV7-8 and TRBJ2-1, with unresolved D. Per germline, CDR1 SGHVS and CDR2 FQNEAQ. V was cut by 2 bases and J by 1 base, with 12 bases left in between. This CDR3 has 16 residues. Written as DNA, the CDR3 is TGTGCCAGCAGCTTAATCTCAGTTCGGTCCTACAATGAGCAGTTCTTC. Translation gives CASSLISVRSYNEQFF.

This clonotype came up many times. The V gene is TRBV4-1, the J gene TRBJ1-3; D ambiguous. V shed 1 base and J shed 2 bases, with 9 bases lying between them. The CDR3 loop spans 15 amino acids. Germline CDR1 is MGHRA and CDR2 is YSYEKL. CDR3 nucleotides: TGCGCCAGCAGCCAAGTAGAGGGAACTGGAAACACCATATATTTT. It encodes CASSQVEGTGNTIYF.

There are many counts of this clonotype. J is TRBJ1-3 and V is TRBV12-3 or TRBV12-4, with 8 bases that match TRBD1. V shed 6 bases, J shed 5 bases, and the junction held 3 bases outside the gene matches. The CDR3 totals 13 residues. The CDR3 loop is CASRDRGRNTIYF. CDR3 bases: TGTGCCAGCAGAGACAGGGGCAGAAACACCATATATTTT.

This clonotype came up many times. This sequence joins TRBV29-1 and TRBJ1-1; no clear D gene. Trimming took off 4 bases at V and 3 bases at J, with 9 bases between the two ends. CDR1 SQVTM and CDR2 ANQGSEA come from the germline V gene. The CDR3 length is 12 residues. The CDR3 loop is CSVVPGYTEAFF. CDR3 DNA sequence: TGCAGCGTTGTGCCCGGATACACTGAAGCTTTCTTT.

In this sample, this clonotype turned up a few times. The chain links TRBV7-8 to TRBJ1-3; possibly TRBD1 for D (5 bases). V was trimmed by 3 bases and J by 1 base, leaving 10 bases between them. The CDR3 spans 15 residues. The germline gives CDR1 SGHVS, CDR2 FQNEAQ. The CDR3 reads CASSLDGHSGNTIYF. CDR3 coding DNA: TGTGCCAGCAGCTTGGATGGACATTCTGGAAACACCATATATTTT.

This clonotype was observed a few times. The chain links TRBV4-1 to TRBJ2-6; perhaps TRBD1 as D (6 bases). The CDR3 has 17 residues. Germline values: CDR1 MGHRA, CDR2 YSYEKL. V gave up 4 bases and J gave up 0 bases, with 13 bases separating them. CDR3 bases: TGCGCCAGCAGCCCCCAGGGGCTCAGCTCTGGGGCCAACGTCCTGACTTTC. It encodes CASSPQGLSSGANVLTF.

This clonotype was detected ten times or more. The gene calls are TRBV29-1 and TRBJ2-7; D is unresolved. The CDR3 consists of 11 residues. V was cut by 7 bases and J by 3 bases, with 10 bases left in between. The germline V gene encodes CDR1 SQVTM and CDR2 ANQGSEA. CDR3: CSARHLYEQYF. In nucleotides, the CDR3 is TGCAGCGCTCGACATCTCTACGAGCAGTACTTC.

This clonotype was picked up many times. This chain joins TRBV12-3 or TRBV12-4 and TRBJ1-2, with a tentative D call TRBD1 (6 bases). Trimming cost V 3 bases and J 4 bases, with 9 bases left between them. The CDR3 spans 13 residues. As DNA, the CDR3 is TGTGCCAGCAGTTTGTCGGGGGCCTATGGCTACACCTTC. Translating it yields CASSLSGAYGYTF.

This clonotype was seen more than once but under ten times. The chain employs TRBV7-8 and TRBJ1-3; weak D call: TRBD1 (5 bases). The ends were cut back, 2 bases at V and 8 bases at J, with 22 bases in the middle. Looked up from germline, CDR1 is SGHVS and CDR2 is FQNEAQ. There are 17 residues in the CDR3. CDR3 bases: TGTGCCAGCAGCTTAATGGCAGGGCGATCCGGCGGAGACACCATATATTTT. Translation: CASSLMAGRSGGDTIYF.

The V call is TRBV4-1, the J call TRBJ2-7; unclear D gene. There are 14 residues in the CDR3. Trimming shortened V by 1 base and J by 2 bases, and 9 bases separated the two germline ends. Germline values: CDR1 MGHRA, CDR2 YSYEKL. The CDR3 DNA sequence: TGCGCCAGCAGCCAAGGGGCCAGCGCCTACGAGCAGTACTTC. It yields the protein CASSQGASAYEQYF.